A single sample gave rise to the 29 T cell receptor beta chains below, sequenced in a study of blood T cells in healthy people across ages (dated by TCRdb to the mid-2010s). Library creation used 5' RACE. The reads were generated on an Illumina HiSeq 2500. The second PCR ran for roughly 6 to 11 cycles and used a J-beta primer mix along with a sample-barcoded 5' primer. The public reads were quality trimmed at Q25 with fastp and then assembled into clones with MiXCR by TCRdb, keeping productive beta chains. Entries that share a CDR3 protein sequence are merged under the most common genes and DNA. Recorded for this sample are hundreds of thousands of distinct CDR3 sequences; about 45% of them occurred a single time. The leading ten clones occupy around 25% of the sample. Sequenced input: blood. The receptors originated from an older man in good health.

V is TRBV4-3 and J is TRBJ2-3; 10 bases fit TRBD2. There are 17 residues in the CDR3. J gave up 6 bases and V 0 bases, and 9 bases lay outside the gene matches. Germline V gene sequence: CDR1 LGHNA, CDR2 YSLEER. The CDR3 protein is CASSQDPLAGARDTQYF. CDR3 sequence (DNA): TGCGCCAGCAGCCAAGACCCGCTAGCGGGGGCAAGGGATACGCAGTATTTT.

CDR3 sequence: CASKLNGIANTGELFF. The CDR3 DNA sequence: TGTGCCAGCAAATTAAACGGGATCGCGAACACCGGGGAGCTGTTTTTT. The chain has TRBV7-2 and TRBJ2-2, with a weak D call TRBD2 (5 bases). CDR3 size: 16 residues. Trimming took off 7 bases at V and 0 bases at J, with 15 bases between the two ends. Germline V gene sequence: CDR1 SGHTA, CDR2 FQGNSA.

In this sample, this clonotype turned up a few times. The V call is TRBV3-1, the J call TRBJ2-5; 12 nucleotides match TRBD2. This CDR3 is built from 17 residues. Germline trimming cut 2 bases from V and 1 base from J; bases unmatched to any gene: 5. CDR1 is LGHDT and CDR2 is YNNKEL in the germline V gene (reference sequence). CDR3 bases: TGTGCCAGCAGCCAACCAACTAGCGGGAGGCTCCAAGAGACCCAGTACTTC. Translated: CASSQPTSGRLQETQYF.

The table lists this clonotype with a few counts. V is TRBV4-3 and J is TRBJ2-1, with D uncertain. Looked up from germline, CDR1 is LGHNA and CDR2 is YSLEER. The CDR3 consists of 17 residues. Deletions cut 0 bases from V and 0 bases from J, with 12 bases between. In nucleotides, the CDR3 is TGCGCCAGCAGCCAAGATTCCCACGGGTACTCCTACAATGAGCAGTTCTTC. This codes for CASSQDSHGYSYNEQFF.

The V gene is TRBV14, the J gene TRBJ2-1; D possibly matches TRBD1 or TRBD2 (5 bases each). The tail of the sequence fits TRBJ2-7 better, so the J call may be wrong. CDR3 length: 14 amino acids. Germline loops: CDR1 SGHDN, CDR2 FVKESK. For the CDR3, the DNA is TGTGCCAGCAGTAACCGGGACCGCGTCATCGGGCAGTACTTC. Protein sequence: CASSNRDRVIGQYF.

This clonotype was seen once. The chain links TRBV20-1 to TRBJ2-7; the match to TRBD2 covers 15 bases. J gave up 2 bases and V 0 bases, and 8 bases lay outside the gene matches. This CDR3 is 18 amino acids long. In germline, CDR1 is DFQATT, CDR2 SNEGSKA (reference sequence). Here the CDR3 DNA reads TGCAGTGCTAGAGATTGGGGACTAGCGGGAGGAAGGGCCTACGAGCAGTACTTC. Translation gives CSARDWGLAGGRAYEQYF.

This clonotype was seen once. The V and J genes are TRBV7-2 and TRBJ2-3; D gene uncertain. Germline assignment: CDR1 SGHTA and CDR2 FQGNSA. This CDR3 is built from 13 residues. Trimming took 3 bases from V and 4 from J, leaving 8 bases between them. CDR3 DNA: TGTGCCAGCAGCTTGGAGCCGCCAGATACGCAGTATTTT. This encodes CASSLEPPDTQYF.

This chain connects TRBV4-1 to TRBJ2-7; D remains ambiguous. Germline V CDR1 and CDR2: MGHRA, YSYEKL. Trimming pared 0 bases from V and 2 bases from J, leaving 23 bases between. CDR3 size: 19 residues. The CDR3, as DNA: TGCGCCAGCAGCCAAGATAGAGCTGACTCAGATTGGGCCGCCTACGAGCAGTACTTC. This sequence encodes CASSQDRADSDWAAYEQYF.

In this sample, this clonotype turned up a few times. V is TRBV7-2 and J is TRBJ2-4; D is unclear. V dropped 0 bases and J dropped 7 bases, with 4 bases sitting between them. The CDR3 sequence is 12 residues long. CDR1 is SGHTA and CDR2 is FQGNSA in the germline V gene. The CDR3 region has the DNA TGTGCCAGCAGCTTAGCGGGGAACATTCAGTACTTC. Its translation is CASSLAGNIQYF.

Remarks on this clonotype: A read error may account for a junction end that differs from germline. The CDR3 DNA reads as TGTGCCGGCAGTCCGACGGGGCGCACCAATGAAAAACTGTTTTTT. It translates to CAGSPTGRTNEKLFF. J is TRBJ1-4 and V is TRBV6-6, with D possibly TRBD1 on 5 matching bases. The length of the CDR3 is 15 residues. Germline V gene sequence: CDR1 MNHNY, CDR2 SVGAGI (reference sequence).

On this clonotype itself: At one end the junction does not follow the germline gene, possibly because of a read error. The chain couples TRBV6-1 to TRBJ1-6; D is unclear. The germline V gene has CDR1 MNHNS and CDR2 SASEGT. The CDR3 loop spans 19 amino acids. CDR3 coding DNA: TGTGCCAGCAGTCCCCAGGACCCTAATCTAAGCTCCTGTAATTCACCCCCCCACTTT. The encoded protein is CASSPQDPNLSSCNSPPHF.

The gene calls are TRBV28 and TRBJ1-2; 7 bases align to TRBD1. With 2 bases clipped from V and 8 bases from J, the junction kept 11 bases outside the gene matches. CDR1 MDHEN and CDR2 SYDVKM come from the germline V gene. The CDR3 sequence is 15 residues long. The CDR3 region has the DNA TGTGCCAGCAGTTTAAAGAGGAAGGGGGCGAGAGGCTACACCTTC. It codes for CASSLKRKGARGYTF.

This sequence joins TRBV7-9 and TRBJ2-4, with 10 bases lining up with TRBD2. V gave up 6 bases and J gave up 0 bases; unmatched junction bases: 5. The germline V gene encodes CDR1 SEHNR and CDR2 FQNEAQ (reference sequence). This CDR3 region has 16 residues. CDR3 amino acids: CASRPTSGVAKNIQYF. As DNA, the CDR3 is TGTGCCAGCAGGCCTACTAGCGGGGTAGCCAAAAACATTCAGTACTTC.

This clonotype was recorded once. The junction shows a germline mismatch at one end, possibly a read error. The rearrangement links TRBV7-9 to TRBJ2-3; D is undetermined. Germline V gene data show CDR1 as SEHNR and CDR2 as FQNEAQ (reference sequence). CDR3 length: 17 amino acids. CDR3 coding DNA: TGTGCCAGCAGCTTAGTTGTCAGAGATAGTTTTGCAGAGACGCAGTATTTT. Its protein is CASSLVVRDSFAETQYF.

The CDR3: CASSFLRRGAKDTQYF. The CDR3 DNA is TGTGCCAGCAGCTTCCTCCGGCGGGGGGCGAAGGATACGCAGTATTTT. V gene TRBV7-2 combines with J gene TRBJ2-3; 8 bases fit TRBD2. Germline V gives CDR1 SGHTA, CDR2 FQGNSA. V lost 3 bases, J lost 6 bases, and 11 bases stayed unmatched. The CDR3 covers 16 residues.

V and J are TRBV28 and TRBJ2-7; D remains ambiguous. This CDR3 is built from 13 residues. CDR1 is MDHEN and CDR2 is SYDVKM in the germline V gene. The V end was cut by 4 bases, the J end by 2 bases, with 9 bases between. The CDR3 coding sequence is TGTGCCAGCAGTTGGCAGAACACCTACGAGCAGTACTTC. This codes for CASSWQNTYEQYF.

In this sample, this clonotype turned up a few times. This chain joins TRBV9 and TRBJ2-1; 8 positions agree with TRBD2. CDR3 length equals 15 residues. The germline gives CDR1 SGDLS, CDR2 YYNGEE. The J segment lost 3 bases and the V segment lost 0 bases, leaving 2 bases of the junction unmatched. The CDR3 reads CASSVAGTSYNEQFF. Written as DNA, the CDR3 is TGTGCCAGCAGCGTAGCCGGGACTAGCTACAATGAGCAGTTCTTC.

The rearrangement links TRBV20-1 to TRBJ2-5; TRBD2 matches 8 bases. The CDR3 length is 14 residues. Germline V gives CDR1 DFQATT, CDR2 SNEGSKA (reference sequence). Trimming removed 3 bases from V and 1 base from J; junction bases left unmatched: 4. CDR3 nucleotide sequence: TGCAGTGCTAGTAGCACTAGCGGCCAAGAGACCCAGTACTTC. Amino acids: CSASSTSGQETQYF.

The chain recombines TRBV20-1 with TRBJ2-1, with TRBD2 matching over 14 bases. The trim removed 7 bases at V and 6 bases at J, leaving 5 bases unmatched. This CDR3 spans 14 amino acids. Germline CDR1 is DFQATT and CDR2 is SNEGSKA (reference sequence). CDR3 nucleotides: TGCAGTGTCCCGACTAGCGGGAGGGGCAATGAGCAGTTCTTC. It translates to CSVPTSGRGNEQFF.

This clonotype has a handful of counts. J is TRBJ2-3 and V is TRBV7-9, with 12 positions matching TRBD2. Germline V gives CDR1 SEHNR, CDR2 FQNEAQ (reference sequence). This CDR3 has 15 residues. The V segment lost 3 bases and the J segment 5 bases; nucleotides outside the gene matches: 3. DNA of the CDR3: TGTGCCAGCAGCTTTAGACTAGCGGGAGTAGATACGCAGTATTTT. Its protein product is CASSFRLAGVDTQYF.

This clonotype has a handful of counts. The V and J genes are TRBV6-1 and TRBJ2-7; D is unclear. The germline V gene encodes CDR1 MNHNS and CDR2 SASEGT. The germline V and J ends were trimmed by 4 bases and 2 bases, with 12 bases remaining between them. The CDR3 is 14 amino acids. DNA for the CDR3: TGTGCCAGCAGTGCTCAAAAAGTGGCCTACGAGCAGTACTTC. It specifies CASSAQKVAYEQYF.

This chain joins TRBV28 and TRBJ2-7; TRBD1 matches at 7 bases. The CDR3 sequence is 13 residues long. V trimming: 9 bases; J trimming: 3 bases; junction bases outside the gene matches: 8. CDR1 is MDHEN and CDR2 is SYDVKM in the germline V gene. The CDR3 DNA reads TGTGCCAGTAAGGACAGGTTACTCTACGAGCAGTACTTC. It encodes CASKDRLLYEQYF.

The chain employs TRBV20-1 and TRBJ2-3; D not resolved. V was cut by 0 bases and J by 2 bases, with 6 bases left in between. The germline V gene encodes CDR1 DFQATT and CDR2 SNEGSKA (reference sequence). The CDR3 is made up of 13 amino acids. The CDR3: CSARDFHTDTQYF. CDR3 coding DNA: TGCAGTGCTAGAGATTTTCACACAGATACGCAGTATTTT.

V usage is TRBV6-2 or TRBV6-3 and J usage is TRBJ2-3; D is possibly TRBD1 or TRBD2 (5 bases each). The CDR3 totals 14 residues. Germline values: CDR1 MNHEY, CDR2 SVGEGT. The V and J ends lost 6 bases and 6 bases respectively, with 16 bases between them. This chain's CDR3 is CASRGSGSMDTQYF. In DNA, the CDR3 is TGTGCCAGCAGAGGGTCAGGGAGTATGGATACGCAGTATTTT.

The V gene is TRBV20-1, the J gene TRBJ2-3, with D unclear. V gave up 8 bases and J gave up 1 base, with 19 bases separating them. Looked up from germline, CDR1 is DFQATT and CDR2 is SNEGSKA (reference sequence). CDR3 length: 15 amino acids. The CDR3 DNA reads as TGCAGTCGCTACCGAAGGGATCGCGGCACAGATACGCAGTATTTT. Amino acid sequence: CSRYRRDRGTDTQYF.

V gene TRBV9 combines with J gene TRBJ1-2; D is uncertain. Trimming shortened V by 0 bases and J by 0 bases, and 3 bases separated the two germline ends. The CDR3 is made up of 13 amino acids. Germline V gene lookup returns CDR1 SGDLS and CDR2 YYNGEE. This CDR3 is CASSVATNYGYTF. In nucleotides, the CDR3 is TGTGCCAGCAGCGTAGCCACTAACTATGGCTACACCTTC.

This clonotype came up many times. This chain connects TRBV7-8 to TRBJ2-1; TRBD2 matches 10 bases. J lost 7 bases, V lost 4 bases, and 10 bases had no gene match. Germline V gene sequence: CDR1 SGHVS, CDR2 FQNEAQ. This CDR3 region has 16 residues. In DNA, the CDR3 is TGTGCCAGCAGCTCTTTCTCTAGCGGGAGTTTTAATGAGCAGTTCTTC. As protein: CASSSFSSGSFNEQFF.

The chain has TRBV6-2 or TRBV6-3 and TRBJ2-5; 10 bases are a match to TRBD1. The J segment lost 11 bases and the V segment lost 5 bases, leaving 17 bases of the junction unmatched. Germline values: CDR1 MNHEY, CDR2 SVGEGT. This CDR3 has 16 amino acids. CDR3: CASSPRDRGKFNEQYF. The CDR3 DNA is TGTGCCAGCAGTCCTCGGGACAGGGGTAAATTCAATGAGCAGTACTTC.

This clonotype was seen ten or more times. CDR3 region: CASSMTVQETQYF. DNA for the CDR3: TGTGCCAGCAGTATGACAGTTCAAGAGACCCAGTACTTC. The chain carries TRBV6-5 and TRBJ2-5; perhaps TRBD1 as D (5 bases). The germline V and J ends were trimmed by 5 bases and 2 bases, with 9 bases remaining between them. The CDR3 has 13 residues. Germline V gene sequence: CDR1 MNHEY, CDR2 SVGAGI.